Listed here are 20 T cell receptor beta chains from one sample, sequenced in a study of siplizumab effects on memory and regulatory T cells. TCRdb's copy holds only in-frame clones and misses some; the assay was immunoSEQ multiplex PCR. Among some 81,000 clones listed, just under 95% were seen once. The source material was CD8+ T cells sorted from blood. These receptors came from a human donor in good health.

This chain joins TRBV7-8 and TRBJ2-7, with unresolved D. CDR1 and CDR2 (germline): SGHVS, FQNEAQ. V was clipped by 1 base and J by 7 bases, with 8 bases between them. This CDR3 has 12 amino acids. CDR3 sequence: CASSLVGNEQYF. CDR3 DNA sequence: TGTGCCAGCAGCTTAGTAGGGAATGAGCAGTACTTC.

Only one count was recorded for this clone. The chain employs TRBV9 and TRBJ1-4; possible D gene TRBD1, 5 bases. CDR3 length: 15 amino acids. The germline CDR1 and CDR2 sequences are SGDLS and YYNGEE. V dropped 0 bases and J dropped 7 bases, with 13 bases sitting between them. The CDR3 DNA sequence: TGTGCCAGCAGCGTAGTGGGCAGGGAGGGTGAAAAACTGTTTTTT. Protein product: CASSVVGREGEKLFF.

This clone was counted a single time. The chain's CDR3 is CATKGMTRLDEQFF. Here the CDR3 DNA reads TGTGCCACAAAGGGAATGACTAGGCTGGATGAGCAGTTCTTC. The rearrangement links TRBV19 to TRBJ2-1, with D possibly TRBD2 on 6 matching bases. Looked up from germline, CDR1 is LNHDA and CDR2 is SQIVND (reference sequence). The CDR3 extends over 14 amino acids. V shed 10 bases and J shed 8 bases, with 21 bases lying between them.

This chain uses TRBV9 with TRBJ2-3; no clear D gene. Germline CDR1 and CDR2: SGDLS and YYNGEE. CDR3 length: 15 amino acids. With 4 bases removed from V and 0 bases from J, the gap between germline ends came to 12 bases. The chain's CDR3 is CASSTQEISTDTQYF. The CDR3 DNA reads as TGTGCCAGCAGCACGCAGGAGATAAGCACAGATACGCAGTATTTT. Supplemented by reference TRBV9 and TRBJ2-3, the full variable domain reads DSGVTQTPKHLITATGQRVTLRCSPRSGDLSVYWYQQSLDQGLQFLIQYYNGEERAKGNILERFSAQQFPDLHSELNLSSLELGDSALYFCASSTQEISTDTQYFGPGTRLTVL.

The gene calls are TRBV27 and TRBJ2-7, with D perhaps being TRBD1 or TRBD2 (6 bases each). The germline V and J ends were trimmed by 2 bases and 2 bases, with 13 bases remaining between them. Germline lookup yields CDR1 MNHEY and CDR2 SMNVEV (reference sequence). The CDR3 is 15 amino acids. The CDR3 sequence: CASSLRGGLPYEQYF. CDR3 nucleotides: TGTGCCAGCAGTTTAAGAGGGGGGCTCCCCTACGAGCAGTACTTC.

DNA of the CDR3: TGTGCCAGCACTCCTGGCCCCGCGGGTAGCAATCAGCCCCAGCATTTT. This gives the protein CASTPGPAGSNQPQHF. The rearrangement uses TRBV28 and TRBJ1-5; D gene unclear. This CDR3 spans 16 amino acids. V lost 7 bases to trimming and J lost 0 bases, with 16 bases between them. Per germline, CDR1 MDHEN and CDR2 SYDVKM.

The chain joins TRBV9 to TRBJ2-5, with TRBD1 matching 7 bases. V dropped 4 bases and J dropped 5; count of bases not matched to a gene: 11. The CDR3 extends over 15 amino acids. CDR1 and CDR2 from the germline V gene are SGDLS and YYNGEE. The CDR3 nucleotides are TGTGCCAGCAGCCACCGGGACAGTGGGTATGAGACCCAGTACTTC. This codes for CASSHRDSGYETQYF.

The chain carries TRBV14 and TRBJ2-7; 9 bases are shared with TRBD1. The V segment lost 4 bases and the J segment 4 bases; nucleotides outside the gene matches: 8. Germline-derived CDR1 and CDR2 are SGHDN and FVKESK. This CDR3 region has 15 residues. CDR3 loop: CASSLPGQGRYEQYF. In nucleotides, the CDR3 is TGTGCCAGCAGCCTACCGGGACAGGGTCGGTACGAGCAGTACTTC.

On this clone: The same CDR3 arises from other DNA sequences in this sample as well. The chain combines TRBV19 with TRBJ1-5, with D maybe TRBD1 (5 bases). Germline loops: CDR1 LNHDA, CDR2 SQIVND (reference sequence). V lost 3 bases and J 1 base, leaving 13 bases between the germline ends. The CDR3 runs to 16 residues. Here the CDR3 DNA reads TGTGCCAGTAGTATTGCTCAGGGACGGAGCAATCAGCCCCAGCATTTT. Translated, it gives CASSIAQGRSNQPQHF.

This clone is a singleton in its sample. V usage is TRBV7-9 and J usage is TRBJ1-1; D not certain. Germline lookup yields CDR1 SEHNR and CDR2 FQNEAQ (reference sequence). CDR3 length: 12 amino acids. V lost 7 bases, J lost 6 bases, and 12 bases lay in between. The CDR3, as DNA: TGTGCCAGCACCCTTAATCGTGCTGAAGCTTTCTTT. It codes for CASTLNRAEAFF.

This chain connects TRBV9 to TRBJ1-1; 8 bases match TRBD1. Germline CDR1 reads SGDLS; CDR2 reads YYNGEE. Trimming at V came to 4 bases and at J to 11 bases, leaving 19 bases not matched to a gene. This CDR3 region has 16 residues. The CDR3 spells CASSLDPLGQGREAFF. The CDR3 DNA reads TGTGCCAGCAGCCTAGACCCGCTCGGACAGGGTCGTGAGGCTTTCTTT.

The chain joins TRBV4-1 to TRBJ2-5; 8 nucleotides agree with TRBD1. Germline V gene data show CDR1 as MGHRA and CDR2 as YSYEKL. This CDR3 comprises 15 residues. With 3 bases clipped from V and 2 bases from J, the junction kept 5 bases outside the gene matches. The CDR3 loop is CASSQGDRKQETQYF. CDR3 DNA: TGCGCCAGCAGCCAGGGGGACAGGAAACAAGAGACCCAGTACTTC.

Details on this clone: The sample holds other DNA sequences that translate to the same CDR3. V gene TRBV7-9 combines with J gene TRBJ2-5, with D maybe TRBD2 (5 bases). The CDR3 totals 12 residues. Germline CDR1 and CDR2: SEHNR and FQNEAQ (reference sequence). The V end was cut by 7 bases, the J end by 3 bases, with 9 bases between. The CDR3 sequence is CASTSGKETQYF. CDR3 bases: TGTGCCAGCACCTCGGGGAAAGAGACCCAGTACTTC.

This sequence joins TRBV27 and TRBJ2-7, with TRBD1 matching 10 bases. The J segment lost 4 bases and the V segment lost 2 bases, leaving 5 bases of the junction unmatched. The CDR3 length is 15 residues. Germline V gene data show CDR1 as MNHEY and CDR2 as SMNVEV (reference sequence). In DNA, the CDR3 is TGTGCCAGCAGTTTAGGACAGGGGGTAGGTTACGAGCAGTACTTC. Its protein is CASSLGQGVGYEQYF.

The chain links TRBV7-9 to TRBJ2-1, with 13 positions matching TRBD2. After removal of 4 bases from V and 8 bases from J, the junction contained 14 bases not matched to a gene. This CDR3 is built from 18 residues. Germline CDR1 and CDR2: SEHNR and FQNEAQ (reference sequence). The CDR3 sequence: CASSSTIGTSGRVDEQFF. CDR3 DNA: TGTGCCAGCAGCTCAACAATCGGAACTAGCGGGAGGGTCGATGAGCAGTTCTTC.

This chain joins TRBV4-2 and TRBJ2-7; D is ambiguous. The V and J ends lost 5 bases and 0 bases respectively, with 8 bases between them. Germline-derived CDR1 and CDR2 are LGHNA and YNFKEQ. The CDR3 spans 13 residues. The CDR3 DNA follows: TGTGCCAGCAGCAACGGCCTCTCCTACGAGCAGTACTTC. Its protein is CASSNGLSYEQYF.

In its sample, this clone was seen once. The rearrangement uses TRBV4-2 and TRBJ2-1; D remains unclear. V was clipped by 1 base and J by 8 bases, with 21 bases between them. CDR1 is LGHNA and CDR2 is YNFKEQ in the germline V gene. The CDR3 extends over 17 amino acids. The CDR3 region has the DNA TGTGCCAGCAGCCAAGTACTGCCGGGTGGATTCCGGGATGAGCAGTTCTTC. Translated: CASSQVLPGGFRDEQFF.

The CDR3 here is CASSLLGSGMVNEQFF. The CDR3 DNA is TGTGCCAGCAGTTTATTAGGTAGCGGGATGGTCAATGAGCAGTTCTTC. The chain combines TRBV27 with TRBJ2-1; 8 nucleotides agree with TRBD2. Germline V gene sequence: CDR1 MNHEY, CDR2 SMNVEV (reference sequence). The CDR3 loop spans 16 amino acids. V was pared by 1 base and J by 6 bases, with 8 bases of the junction left unmatched.

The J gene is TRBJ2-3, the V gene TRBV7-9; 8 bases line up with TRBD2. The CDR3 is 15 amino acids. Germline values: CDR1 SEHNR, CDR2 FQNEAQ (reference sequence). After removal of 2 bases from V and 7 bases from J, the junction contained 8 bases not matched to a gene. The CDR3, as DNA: TGTGCCAGCAGCTTACCGGGAGGGCCAGCAAATACGCAGTATTTT. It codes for CASSLPGGPANTQYF. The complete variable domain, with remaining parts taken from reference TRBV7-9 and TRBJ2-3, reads DTGVSQNPRHKITKRGQNVTFRCDPISEHNRLYWYRQTLGQGPEFLTYFQNEAQLEKSRLLSDRFSAERPKGSFSTLEIQRTEQGDSAMYLCASSLPGGPANTQYFGPGTRLTVL.

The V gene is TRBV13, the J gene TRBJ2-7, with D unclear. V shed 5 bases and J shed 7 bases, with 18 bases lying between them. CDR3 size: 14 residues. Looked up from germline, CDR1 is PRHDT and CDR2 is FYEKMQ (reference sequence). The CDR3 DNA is TGTGCCAGCAGCAATTCGGAGACCAAAAAAGAGCAGTACTTC. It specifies CASSNSETKKEQYF.